One and the same sample provided the 15 T cell receptor beta chains below, sequenced in a study of cytomegalovirus exposure and HLA in healthy donors. Researchers ran the PCR with 60 Vbeta and 13 Jbeta primers. TCRdb's table, derived via immunoSEQ multiplex PCR, lists solely in-frame clones and lacks some. This repertoire shows under 200,000 clones, 78% found once; its top ten account for 3% to 3.5%. Sequencing was done on a sample of PBMCs. Every receptor here comes from a woman between 50 and 59 years old in good health and CMV-seropositive.

This chain joins TRBV19 and TRBJ1-2, with unresolved D. The CDR3 runs to 15 residues. Germline CDR1 reads LNHDA; CDR2 reads SQIVND (reference sequence). The V end was cut by 3 bases, the J end by 2 bases, with 13 bases between. The CDR3 protein is CASSIFSGNNYGYTF. In nucleotides, the CDR3 is TGTGCCAGTAGTATCTTCTCCGGGAACAACTATGGCTACACCTTC.

The V and J genes are TRBV5-4 and TRBJ1-2, with TRBD1 matching 7 bases. The CDR3 spans 15 residues. V trimming: 4 bases; J trimming: 5 bases; junction bases outside the gene matches: 11. Germline loops: CDR1 SGHNT, CDR2 YYREEE (reference sequence). DNA of the CDR3: TGTGCCAGCAGCACGGGACAGACCCTAGGATATGGCTACACCTTC. It translates to CASSTGQTLGYGYTF.

The chain is built from TRBV11-3 and TRBJ1-4, with TRBD1 matching 8 bases. CDR3 size: 14 residues. Germline CDR1 is SGHNT and CDR2 is YENEEA. V shed 4 bases and J 7 bases; nucleotides not matched to a gene: 5. The CDR3, as DNA: TGTGCCAGCAGCTGGACAGGGCTCTCTGAAAAACTGTTTTTT. Its translation is CASSWTGLSEKLFF.

Regarding this clone: At one end, the junction sequence differs from germline, possibly due to a read error. The chain combines TRBV7-7 with TRBJ2-1, with no clear D. The CDR3 has 13 amino acids. Per the germline V gene, CDR1 is SSHAT and CDR2 is FNYEAQ (reference sequence). As DNA, the CDR3 is TGTGCTAGCAGCCGCGGAGACTACAATGAGCAGTTCTTC. Amino acids: CASSRGDYNEQFF.

The V call is TRBV2, the J call TRBJ2-5; TRBD2 aligns across 9 bases. CDR3 length: 17 amino acids. V dropped 0 bases and J dropped 5; count of bases not matched to a gene: 10. Per germline, CDR1 SNHLY and CDR2 FYNNEI. In DNA, the CDR3 is TGTGCCAGCAGTGAAGCCGGCGGGGGGGCCGTTTGGGAGACCCAGTACTTC. Translating gives CASSEAGGGAVWETQYF.

This CDR3 reads CASSASGRDIGYTF. The CDR3 DNA reads as TGCGCCAGCAGTGCTTCGGGCAGGGATATTGGCTACACCTTC. This chain uses TRBV5-1 with TRBJ1-2, with D possibly matching TRBD1 (5 bases). The CDR3 has 14 residues. Trimming pared 5 bases from V and 7 bases from J, leaving 18 bases between. Germline values: CDR1 SGHRS, CDR2 YFSETQ.

The chain employs TRBV19 and TRBJ2-1; D remains unclear. The germline V gene has CDR1 LNHDA and CDR2 SQIVND (reference sequence). This CDR3 comprises 15 residues. Trimming left V 6 bases short and J 1 base short, with 13 bases between. The CDR3 nucleotides are TGTGCCAGTAGCCTCTCCGGAGTTTCCTACAATGAGCAGTTCTTC. It encodes CASSLSGVSYNEQFF.

The chain uses TRBV5-5 and TRBJ1-5; 10 nucleotides match TRBD1. The CDR3 totals 16 residues. Trimming removed 0 bases from V and 5 bases from J; junction bases left unmatched: 5. The germline V gene encodes CDR1 SGHKS and CDR2 YYEKEE (reference sequence). The CDR3 DNA reads TGTGCCAGCAGCTTGGGACAGGGGGCTTTGCATCAGCCCCAGCATTTT. Its translation is CASSLGQGALHQPQHF.

CDR3 sequence: CASSEQGFNNSPLHF. The CDR3 DNA reads TGTGCCAGTAGTGAACAGGGGTTTAATAATTCACCCCTCCACTTT. The chain uses TRBV19 and TRBJ1-6; 7 bases align to TRBD1. Per the germline V gene, CDR1 is LNHDA and CDR2 is SQIVND (reference sequence). V shed 5 bases, J shed 5 bases, and the junction held 6 bases outside the gene matches. The CDR3 is made up of 15 amino acids.

V and J are TRBV12-5 and TRBJ1-1, with D perhaps TRBD1 (5 bases). V was pared by 6 bases and J by 0 bases, with 8 bases between. Germline CDR1 reads LGHNT; CDR2 reads FRNRAP. The CDR3 extends over 13 amino acids. The CDR3 DNA reads TGTGCTAGTGGGCGGGACTTGAACACTGAAGCTTTCTTT. Translating gives CASGRDLNTEAFF.

The genes are TRBV6-5 and TRBJ2-7; the match to TRBD2 covers 8 bases. Germline CDR1 MNHEY, CDR2 SVGAGI. This CDR3 has 15 residues. Unmatched junction bases numbered 8, after V lost 0 bases and J lost 7 bases. The CDR3 reads CASSYSGLEAREQYF. CDR3 DNA sequence: TGTGCCAGCAGTTACTCGGGACTAGAGGCGAGGGAGCAGTACTTC.

The count of this clone is one. The chain joins TRBV5-1 to TRBJ2-3, with 7 bases identical to TRBD2. CDR3 length: 15 residues. Germline CDR1 SGHRS, CDR2 YFSETQ. Trimming cost V 6 bases and J 3 bases; bases outside gene matches: 10. The CDR3 region has the DNA TGCGCCAGCACCTATGGGGGGGTACGGACAGATACGCAGTATTTT. Its protein is CASTYGGVRTDTQYF.

The chain recombines TRBV9 with TRBJ2-1, with 11 bases identical to TRBD2. The CDR3 is made up of 15 amino acids. Looked up from germline, CDR1 is SGDLS and CDR2 is YYNGEE. V lost 3 bases to trimming and J lost 7 bases; unmatched junction nucleotides: 6. DNA of the CDR3: TGTGCCAGCAGCGAGACTAGCGGGGCGGGTAATGAGCAGTTCTTC. Translation gives CASSETSGAGNEQFF.

Of note for this clone: The junction and the germline gene differ at one end; a read error may be behind it. The V and J genes are TRBV7-8 and TRBJ2-6; D is possibly TRBD2 (7 bases). Germline loops: CDR1 SGHVS, CDR2 FQNEAQ. CDR3 length: 17 amino acids. The CDR3 region has the DNA TGTGCCAGCAGCCCCCGGCTAGGTGCACGGGGGGCCAACGGCCTGACTTTC. It translates to CASSPRLGARGANGLTF.

V and J are TRBV7-2 and TRBJ1-3, with D hard to call. CDR1 is SGHTA and CDR2 is FQGNSA in the germline V gene. The CDR3 runs 15 residues. V lost 2 bases and J lost 0, with 8 bases in between. DNA for the CDR3: TGTGCCAGCAGCTTATCCTTAAACTCTGGAAACACCATATATTTT. Its protein is CASSLSLNSGNTIYF. Looking up the rest from reference TRBV7-2 and TRBJ1-3 gives the full variable domain: GAGVSQSPSNKVTEKGKDVELRCDPISGHTALYWYRQSLGQGLEFLIYFQGNSAPDKSGLPSDRFSAERTGGSVSTLTIQRTQQEDSAVYLCASSLSLNSGNTIYFGEGSWLTVV.